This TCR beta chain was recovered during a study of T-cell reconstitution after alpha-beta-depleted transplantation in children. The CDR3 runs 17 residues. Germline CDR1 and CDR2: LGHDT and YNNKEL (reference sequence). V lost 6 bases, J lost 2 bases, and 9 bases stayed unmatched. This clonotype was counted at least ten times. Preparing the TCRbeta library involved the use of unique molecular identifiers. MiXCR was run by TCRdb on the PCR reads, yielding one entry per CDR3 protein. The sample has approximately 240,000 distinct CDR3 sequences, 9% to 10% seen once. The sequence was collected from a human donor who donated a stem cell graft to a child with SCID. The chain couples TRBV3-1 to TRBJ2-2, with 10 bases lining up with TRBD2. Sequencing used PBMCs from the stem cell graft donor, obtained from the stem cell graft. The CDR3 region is CASSRLLAGANTGELFF. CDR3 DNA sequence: TGTGCCAGCAGTCGACTTCTAGCGGGGGCCAACACCGGGGAGCTGTTTTTT.